This T cell receptor beta chain was found in a study of cytomegalovirus exposure and HLA in healthy donors. The donors were members of the validation cohort, which comprised about 120 subjects and was separate from the first cohort of 666 subjects. The germline gives CDR1 SGHVS, CDR2 FQNEAQ. This CDR3 region has 14 residues. V shed 3 bases and J shed 7 bases, with 16 bases lying between them. Regarding this clone: Its antigen is not known.

Profiling relied on immunoSEQ multiplex PCR, and the TCRdb table lists in-frame clones only, not all of them. The top ten clones hold approximately 7% of a sample with about 190,000 clones, about 80% of them seen once. Notes on the study in general: Reported results showed that the classifier diagnosed cytomegalovirus status with high specificity and sensitivity.

Input material: PBMCs. The TCR originated in a man younger than 35 in good health and CMV-seropositive. The gene calls are TRBV7-8 and TRBJ2-7, with TRBD2 as a possible D gene (6 bases). The CDR3 sequence: CASSLRGPAGEQYF. As DNA, the CDR3 is TGTGCCAGCAGCTTGCGAGGGCCGGCGGGGGAGCAGTACTTC.